These 32 T cell receptor beta chains came from one sample sequenced in a study of shared clonotypes between healthy human individuals. Clones were sequenced by immunoSEQ multiplex PCR, and TCRdb holds only the in-frame ones, with some missing. Of over 1.4 million clones in the sample, roughly 96% were seen once. Sequenced input: naive CD4+ T cells sorted from blood. Documented subset: CD45RA+ positively selected. The receptors stem from a man aged 25-45 years in good health.

The gene calls are TRBV12-5 and TRBJ2-5, with 8 bases aligning to TRBD1. Germline assignment: CDR1 LGHNT and CDR2 FRNRAP. The J segment lost 5 bases and the V segment lost 5 bases, leaving 10 bases of the junction unmatched. The length of the CDR3 is 15 residues. The CDR3, as DNA: TGTGCTAGTGGTCTGGGGACAGGTGGGACGGAGACCCAGTACTTC. Translated, it gives CASGLGTGGTETQYF.

The rearrangement joins TRBV7-2 to TRBJ2-7; D call uncertain. Trimming left V 2 bases short and J 2 bases short, with 7 bases between. Germline lookup yields CDR1 SGHTA and CDR2 FQGNSA. The CDR3 has 13 residues. The CDR3 DNA follows: TGTGCCAGCAGCTTAACACAGACCTACGAGCAGTACTTC. This encodes CASSLTQTYEQYF. The full variable domain, completed using reference TRBV7-2 and TRBJ2-7, is GAGVSQSPSNKVTEKGKDVELRCDPISGHTALYWYRQSLGQGLEFLIYFQGNSAPDKSGLPSDRFSAERTGGSVSTLTIQRTQQEDSAVYLCASSLTQTYEQYFGPGTRLTVT.

The CDR3: CASSLALREGPGELFF. CDR3 in DNA: TGTGCCAGCAGCTTAGCGCTGCGGGAGGGCCCCGGGGAGCTGTTTTTT. This sequence joins TRBV7-9 and TRBJ2-2, with 9 bases that match TRBD2. This CDR3 is 16 amino acids long. Trimming at V came to 0 bases and at J to 6 bases, leaving 5 bases not matched to a gene. Germline assignment: CDR1 SEHNR and CDR2 FQNEAQ (reference sequence).

Concerning this clone itself: Within the sample, other DNA sequences also encode this same CDR3. This chain connects TRBV18 to TRBJ2-1, with a possible D match to TRBD2 (5 bases). V lost 3 bases and J 5 bases, leaving 8 bases between the germline ends. This CDR3 is 13 amino acids long. Germline V lookup: CDR1 KGHSH, CDR2 LQKENI. The CDR3 is CASSPARDNEQFF. The CDR3 coding sequence is TGTGCCAGCTCACCGGCGCGGGACAATGAGCAGTTCTTC.

The rearrangement joins TRBV5-8 to TRBJ1-3; D remains unclear. Trimming cost V 2 bases and J 8 bases, with 14 bases left between them. This CDR3 is built from 14 residues. Germline CDR1 is SGHTS and CDR2 is YDEGEE. CDR3 in amino acids: CASSFGDLTYTIYF. Written as DNA, the CDR3 is TGTGCCAGCAGCTTCGGGGATCTGACCTACACCATATATTTT.

The genes are TRBV25-1 and TRBJ1-2; D gene ambiguous. This CDR3 region has 14 residues. V was cut by 2 bases and J by 8 bases, with 15 bases left in between. CDR1 is MGHDK, CDR2 SYGVNS, per germline. For the CDR3, the DNA is TGTGCCAGCAGTGAACACCTGGGCGTTGGCGGCTACACCTTC. This sequence encodes CASSEHLGVGGYTF.

The chain has TRBV29-1 and TRBJ2-7, with 12 bases fitting TRBD1. This CDR3 has 15 amino acids. From germline, CDR1 is SQVTM and CDR2 ANQGSEA. V dropped 6 bases and J dropped 1; count of bases not matched to a gene: 7. The CDR3 reads CSVSPGQGASYEQYF. DNA of the CDR3: TGCAGCGTCTCCCCGGGACAGGGGGCTTCCTACGAGCAGTACTTC.

Only one count was recorded for this clone. This CDR3 is CASSPSRLAGEGDQETQYF. In DNA form, the CDR3 reads TGTGCCAGCTCCCCGTCCCGACTAGCGGGAGAGGGGGACCAAGAGACCCAGTACTTC. The J gene is TRBJ2-5, the V gene TRBV18; 12 bases line up with TRBD2. Trimming at V came to 6 bases and at J to 0 bases, leaving 14 bases not matched to a gene. The CDR3 runs to 19 residues. Per the germline V gene, CDR1 is KGHSH and CDR2 is LQKENI.

The chain employs TRBV29-1 and TRBJ2-1, with TRBD1 as a possible D gene (6 bases). The CDR3 runs 15 residues. CDR1 is SQVTM and CDR2 is ANQGSEA in the germline V gene. The CDR3 DNA is TGCGGAAGCCGGGGTGGGGGCACCCATTACAATGAGCAGTTCTTC. Protein product: CGSRGGGTHYNEQFF.

The chain links TRBV2 to TRBJ2-1; D uncertain. CDR1 is SNHLY and CDR2 is FYNNEI in the germline V gene. Deletions cut 10 bases from V and 2 bases from J, with 12 bases between. The CDR3 contains 13 residues. Here the CDR3 DNA reads TGTGCCAATACCCCCCGGACCTACAATGAGCAGTTCTTC. Its protein is CANTPRTYNEQFF.

This clone was seen a single time. The chain joins TRBV6-6 to TRBJ2-7; no reliable D call. Trimming pared 9 bases from V and 5 bases from J, leaving 8 bases between. In germline, CDR1 is MNHNY, CDR2 SVGAGI (reference sequence). The CDR3 totals 10 residues. CDR3 residues: CASRGNEQYF. CDR3 coding DNA: TGTGCCAGTCGCGGCAACGAGCAGTACTTC.

The genes are TRBV28 and TRBJ2-7, with D maybe TRBD1 (6 bases). V lost 5 bases to trimming and J lost 5 bases, with 22 bases between them. The CDR3 extends over 16 amino acids. CDR1 and CDR2 from the germline V gene are MDHEN and SYDVKM. CDR3 sequence reads: CASSGYRERMKHEQYF. CDR3 bases: TGTGCCAGCAGTGGATACAGGGAGAGGATGAAGCACGAGCAGTACTTC.

This clone appeared a single time. CDR3: CASSESRVGTDTQYF. The CDR3 nucleotides are TGTGCCAGCAGTGAATCCCGGGTGGGCACAGATACGCAGTATTTT. This chain joins TRBV2 and TRBJ2-3, with D unclear. V lost 2 bases to trimming and J lost 1 base, with 10 bases between them. This CDR3 comprises 15 residues. The V gene's germline CDR1 is SNHLY and CDR2 FYNNEI.

The chain joins TRBV5-4 to TRBJ1-2, with 12 bases fitting TRBD1. Looked up from germline, CDR1 is SGHNT and CDR2 is YYREEE (reference sequence). CDR3 length equals 17 residues. V gave up 3 bases and J gave up 5 bases; unmatched junction bases: 11. CDR3 DNA sequence: TGTGCCAGCAGCTCCTGGGCCCGGGACAGGGGGCTTTATGGCTACACCTTC. Translation: CASSSWARDRGLYGYTF.

The chain couples TRBV15 to TRBJ2-1; D unclear. V was clipped by 5 bases and J by 2 bases, with 19 bases between them. Per the germline V gene, CDR1 is LNHNV and CDR2 is YYDKDF (reference sequence). CDR3 length equals 17 residues. CDR3 in DNA: TGTGCCACCAGCCAGGTGGGAAACCCGCGTGCCTACAATGAGCAGTTCTTC. Its translation: CATSQVGNPRAYNEQFF.

This chain uses TRBV10-3 with TRBJ2-7, with TRBD1 as a possible D gene (5 bases). Germline V gives CDR1 ENHRY, CDR2 SYGVKD. V was pared by 6 bases and J by 7 bases, with 16 bases between. The CDR3 consists of 13 residues. In DNA form, the CDR3 reads TGTGCCATCAGCGTACAGACAGTCGGTGAGCAGTACTTC. It codes for CAISVQTVGEQYF.

The chain employs TRBV7-2 and TRBJ2-1; no clear D gene. CDR1 and CDR2 from the germline V gene are SGHTA and FQGNSA. The CDR3 extends over 11 amino acids. Trimming shortened V by 5 bases and J by 6 bases, and 5 bases separated the two germline ends. The CDR3 loop is CASSAPNEQFF. The CDR3 DNA reads as TGTGCCAGCAGCGCCCCCAATGAGCAGTTCTTC. The variable domain in full, with the rest retrieved from reference TRBV7-2 and TRBJ2-1, is GAGVSQSPSNKVTEKGKDVELRCDPISGHTALYWYRQSLGQGLEFLIYFQGNSAPDKSGLPSDRFSAERTGGSVSTLTIQRTQQEDSAVYLCASSAPNEQFFGPGTRLTVL.

The rearrangement uses TRBV6-5 and TRBJ1-3; D remains unclear. The CDR3 spans 12 residues. Germline-derived CDR1 and CDR2 are MNHEY and SVGAGI. Trimming cost V 2 bases and J 4 bases, with 3 bases left between them. The CDR3 here is CASSYGGNTIYF. The CDR3 nucleotides read TGTGCCAGCAGTTACGGGGGAAACACCATATATTTT.

This clone came up once. The chain employs TRBV28 and TRBJ2-7; 7 bases fit TRBD1. Germline V gene sequence: CDR1 MDHEN, CDR2 SYDVKM. Trimming removed 10 bases from V and 1 base from J; junction bases left unmatched: 16. CDR3 length equals 16 residues. The DNA of the CDR3 is TGTGCCATCGTTGCCCCCAAGACAGGGCTTTCCTACGAGCAGTACTTC. Translated: CAIVAPKTGLSYEQYF.

The J gene is TRBJ2-3, the V gene TRBV4-2; 12 bases are shared with TRBD2. Trimming took 2 bases from V and 6 from J; bases not matched to a gene: 9. The CDR3 spans 17 residues. The germline V gene has CDR1 LGHNA and CDR2 YNFKEQ. The CDR3 DNA sequence: TGTGCCAGCAGCCAACCTCCCGGGACTAGCGGGTCTGATACGCAGTATTTT. This translates into CASSQPPGTSGSDTQYF.

This chain joins TRBV5-1 and TRBJ1-1; 9 bases agree with TRBD1. The J segment lost 1 base and the V segment lost 4 bases, leaving 5 bases of the junction unmatched. The CDR3 is 15 residues long. CDR1 is SGHRS and CDR2 is YFSETQ in the germline V gene. CDR3 in DNA: TGCGCCAGCAGCGATTGGGACAGGGCGAACACTGAAGCTTTCTTT. Protein sequence: CASSDWDRANTEAFF.

The gene calls are TRBV5-6 and TRBJ2-7, with 7 bases fitting TRBD1. Trimming at V came to 3 bases and at J to 4 bases, leaving 10 bases not matched to a gene. CDR3 size: 15 residues. Germline CDR1 is SGHDT and CDR2 is YYEEEE. The CDR3 region is CASSSPPTGKYEQYF. The CDR3 bases are TGTGCCAGCAGCTCACCTCCGACAGGGAAGTACGAGCAGTACTTC.

The V call is TRBV5-1, the J call TRBJ2-1, with TRBD2 matching over 11 bases. Germline-derived CDR1 and CDR2 are SGHRS and YFSETQ. The V and J ends lost 7 bases and 7 bases, in that order; junction bases with no gene match: 10. CDR3 size: 15 residues. CDR3 amino acids: CASGSTSGVGNEQFF. The CDR3 DNA reads as TGCGCCAGCGGCTCGACTAGCGGGGTGGGGAATGAGCAGTTCTTC.

The V and J genes are TRBV4-1 and TRBJ2-1, with TRBD2 matching 10 bases. Germline CDR1 and CDR2: MGHRA and YSYEKL. The CDR3 runs to 13 residues. V was pared by 6 bases and J by 8 bases, with 4 bases of the junction left unmatched. The CDR3 reads CASRLTSGYEQFF. Written as DNA, the CDR3 is TGCGCCAGCAGACTGACTAGCGGGTATGAGCAGTTCTTC.

The chain uses TRBV7-8 and TRBJ1-4; D uncertain. This CDR3 spans 13 amino acids. V lost 5 bases, J lost 8 bases, and 12 bases lay in between. The germline CDR1 and CDR2 sequences are SGHVS and FQNEAQ. CDR3 nucleotide sequence: TGTGCCAGCAGCCCGAACGAGGCCGAAAAACTGTTTTTT. Translated, it gives CASSPNEAEKLFF.

The rearrangement links TRBV7-6 to TRBJ2-1, with 10 bases matching TRBD2. V lost 7 bases and J lost 9; bases outside the gene matches: 9. The V gene's germline CDR1 is SGHVS and CDR2 FNYEAQ. The CDR3 runs 14 residues. The CDR3: CASIRLAGVGEQFF. The CDR3 nucleotides are TGTGCCAGCATCCGTCTAGCGGGAGTGGGTGAGCAGTTCTTC. Full variable domain (missing parts from reference TRBV7-6 and TRBJ2-1): GAGVSQSPRYKVTKRGQDVALRCDPISGHVSLYWYRQALGQGPEFLTYFNYEAQQDKSGLPNDRFSAERPEGSISTLTIQRTEQRDSAMYRCASIRLAGVGEQFFGPGTRLTVL.

This rearrangement joins TRBV27 to TRBJ2-7; 11 bases agree with TRBD2. J gave up 2 bases and V 5 bases, and 5 bases lay outside the gene matches. Germline values: CDR1 MNHEY, CDR2 SMNVEV (reference sequence). The CDR3 covers 15 residues. The CDR3 spells CASSLRTSGPYEQYF. DNA for the CDR3: TGTGCCAGCAGTCTACGGACTAGCGGGCCCTACGAGCAGTACTTC.

The chain couples TRBV2 to TRBJ1-3; no clear D gene. The germline V gene has CDR1 SNHLY and CDR2 FYNNEI. V was cut by 10 bases and J by 8 bases, with 12 bases left in between. CDR3 length: 11 amino acids. The DNA for the CDR3 is TGTGCCACCCCTTTCGGTGACACCATATATTTT. Translating gives CATPFGDTIYF.

The V call is TRBV25-1, the J call TRBJ1-5, with TRBD1 matching over 8 bases. The CDR3 spans 13 residues. The J segment lost 3 bases and the V segment lost 6 bases, leaving 1 base of the junction unmatched. Germline CDR1 reads MGHDK; CDR2 reads SYGVNS. In DNA, the CDR3 is TGTGCCAGCAGGGGACAGGCCAATCAGCCCCAGCATTTT. This sequence encodes CASRGQANQPQHF.

The chain is built from TRBV7-9 and TRBJ1-4, with 9 bases lining up with TRBD1. The trim removed 3 bases at V and 4 bases at J, leaving 6 bases unmatched. This CDR3 is built from 16 residues. The germline gives CDR1 SEHNR, CDR2 FQNEAQ (reference sequence). CDR3 bases: TGTGCCAGCAGCTTTAGGACAGGGGATGATAATGAAAAACTGTTTTTT. Protein product: CASSFRTGDDNEKLFF.

This sequence joins TRBV6-5 and TRBJ1-5, with D unclear. Trimming removed 8 bases from V and 4 bases from J, with 9 bases in between. The V gene's germline CDR1 is MNHEY and CDR2 SVGAGI. The CDR3 sequence is 12 residues long. The CDR3 reads CASGWSNQPQHF. The CDR3 coding sequence is TGTGCCAGCGGTTGGAGTAATCAGCCCCAGCATTTT.

The rearrangement links TRBV19 to TRBJ2-1, with TRBD2 matching 9 bases. V trimming: 6 bases; J trimming: 4 bases; junction bases outside the gene matches: 7. CDR1 is LNHDA, CDR2 SQIVND, per germline (reference sequence). This CDR3 contains 15 residues. The DNA of the CDR3 is TGTGCCAGTAGACCGCGGGAGGGCCAATACAATGAGCAGTTCTTC. It specifies CASRPREGQYNEQFF.